This T cell receptor beta chain was recovered during a study of T cell changes during pregnancy in multiple sclerosis (dated by TCRdb to between 2017 and 2020). Regarding the complete study: Changes in the T cell repertoire over the course of pregnancy were examined in this study in women with multiple sclerosis.

Per the germline V gene, WSHSY is the CDR1 and SAAADI is the CDR2. The CDR3 covers 14 residues, taking in both the cysteine and the phenylalanine. The DNA shown is the 42-base CDR3, in frame from base 1. V is cut by 4 bases and J by 5 bases, and the space between the germline ends is 12 bases. Worth noting for this clone: This clone's antigen is unknown. No base quality information exists; no much larger clone differs at one position.

The receptor library was made with the immunoSEQ multiplex PCR assay. Entries here come from immuneACCESS through TCRdb and include only in-frame sequences with V and J called. Some clones fail to appear in such tables; in the studies checked, an unresolved V gene covers under half of the shortfall, and the cause of the remainder is unknown. The sample data list tens of thousands of clones, and approximately 81% of these were observed just once. The ten largest clonotypes hold approximately 7.6% of the sample. The TCR was taken from a female donor with multiple sclerosis, enrolled in a pregnancy study. Specimen: CD8+ T cells from peripheral blood mononuclear cells, collected before pregnancy. Rearrangement joined TRBV10-2 to TRBJ1-3, with TRBD1 perhaps the D gene, on 5 matching bases. The CDR3 protein is CASSAGRVRNTIYF. The sequence in DNA is TGCGCCAGCAGTGCAGGCAGGGTGCGAAACACCATATATTTT.